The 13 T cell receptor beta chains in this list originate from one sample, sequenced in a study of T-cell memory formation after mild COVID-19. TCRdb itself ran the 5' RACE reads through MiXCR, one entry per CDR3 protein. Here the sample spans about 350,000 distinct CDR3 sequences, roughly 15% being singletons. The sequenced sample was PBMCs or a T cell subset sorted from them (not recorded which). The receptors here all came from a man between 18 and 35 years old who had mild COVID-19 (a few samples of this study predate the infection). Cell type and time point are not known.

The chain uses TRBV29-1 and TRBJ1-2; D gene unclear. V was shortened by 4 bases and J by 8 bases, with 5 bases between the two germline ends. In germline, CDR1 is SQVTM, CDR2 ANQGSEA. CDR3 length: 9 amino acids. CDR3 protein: CSVGEGYTF. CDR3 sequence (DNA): TGCAGCGTTGGGGAGGGCTACACCTTC.

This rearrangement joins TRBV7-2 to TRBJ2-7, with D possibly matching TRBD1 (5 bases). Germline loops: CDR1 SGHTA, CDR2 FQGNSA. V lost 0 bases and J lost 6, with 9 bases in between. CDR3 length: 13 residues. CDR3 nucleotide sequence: TGTGCCAGCAGCTTAGCGATGGGGCTCGAGCAGTACTTC. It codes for CASSLAMGLEQYF.

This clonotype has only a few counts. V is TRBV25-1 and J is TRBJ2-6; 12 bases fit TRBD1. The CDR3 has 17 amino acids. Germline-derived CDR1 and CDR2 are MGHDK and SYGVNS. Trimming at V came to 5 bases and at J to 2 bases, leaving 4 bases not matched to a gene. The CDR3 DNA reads TGTGCCAGCAGTTCCGGGACAGGGGGCGCTGGGGCCAACGTCCTGACTTTC. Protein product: CASSSGTGGAGANVLTF.

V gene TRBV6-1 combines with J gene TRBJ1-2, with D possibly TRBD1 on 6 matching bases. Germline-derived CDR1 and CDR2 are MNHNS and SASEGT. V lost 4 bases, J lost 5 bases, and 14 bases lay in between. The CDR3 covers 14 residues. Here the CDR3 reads CASSVSQGDYGYTF. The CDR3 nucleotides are TGTGCCAGCAGTGTATCACAGGGTGATTATGGCTACACCTTC.

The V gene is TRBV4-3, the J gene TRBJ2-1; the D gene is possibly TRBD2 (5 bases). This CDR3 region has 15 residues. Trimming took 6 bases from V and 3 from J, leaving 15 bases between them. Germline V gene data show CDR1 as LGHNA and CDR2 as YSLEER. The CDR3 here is CASSRGVSGYNEQFF. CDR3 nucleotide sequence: TGCGCCAGCAGTCGGGGAGTGTCGGGCTACAATGAGCAGTTCTTC.

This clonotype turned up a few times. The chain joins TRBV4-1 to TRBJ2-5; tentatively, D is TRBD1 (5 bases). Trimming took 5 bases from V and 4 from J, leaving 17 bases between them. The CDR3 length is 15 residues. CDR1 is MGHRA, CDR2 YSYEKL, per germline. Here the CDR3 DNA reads TGCGCCAGCAGCGCAGCACAGGTCCACGGAGAGACCCAGTACTTC. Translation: CASSAAQVHGETQYF.

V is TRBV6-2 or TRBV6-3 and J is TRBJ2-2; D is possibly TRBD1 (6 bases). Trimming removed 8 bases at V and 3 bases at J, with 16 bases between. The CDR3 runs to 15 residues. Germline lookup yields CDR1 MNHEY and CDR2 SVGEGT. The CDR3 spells CASGLGHDYTGELFF. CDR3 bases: TGTGCCAGCGGTCTGGGACACGATTACACCGGGGAGCTGTTTTTT.

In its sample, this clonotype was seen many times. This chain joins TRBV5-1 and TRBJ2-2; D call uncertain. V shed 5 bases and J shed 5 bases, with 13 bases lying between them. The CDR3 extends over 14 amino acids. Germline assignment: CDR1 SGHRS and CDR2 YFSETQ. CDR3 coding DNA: TGCGCCAGCAGGACCACACACCGGACCGGGGAGCTGTTTTTT. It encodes CASRTTHRTGELFF.

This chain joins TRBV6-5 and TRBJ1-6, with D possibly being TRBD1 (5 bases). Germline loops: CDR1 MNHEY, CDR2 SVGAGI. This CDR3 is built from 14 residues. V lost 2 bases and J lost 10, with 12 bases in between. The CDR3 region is CASSYVQGESPLHF. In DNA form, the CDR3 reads TGTGCCAGCAGTTACGTTCAGGGAGAATCACCCCTCCACTTT.

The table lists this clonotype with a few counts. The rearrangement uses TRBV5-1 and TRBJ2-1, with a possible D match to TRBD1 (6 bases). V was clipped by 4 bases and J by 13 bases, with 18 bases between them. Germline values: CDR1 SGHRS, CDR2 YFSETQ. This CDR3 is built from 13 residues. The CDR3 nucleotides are TGCGCCAGCAGCACGGGTAACAGGGAAGGTCAGTTCTTC. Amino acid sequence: CASSTGNREGQFF.

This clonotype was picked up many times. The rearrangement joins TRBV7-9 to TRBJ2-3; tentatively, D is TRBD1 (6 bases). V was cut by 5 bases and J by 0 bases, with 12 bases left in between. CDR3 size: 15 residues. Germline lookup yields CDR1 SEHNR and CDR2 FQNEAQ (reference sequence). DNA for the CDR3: TGTGCCAGCAGCCTCAGGGACACTAGCACAGATACGCAGTATTTT. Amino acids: CASSLRDTSTDTQYF.

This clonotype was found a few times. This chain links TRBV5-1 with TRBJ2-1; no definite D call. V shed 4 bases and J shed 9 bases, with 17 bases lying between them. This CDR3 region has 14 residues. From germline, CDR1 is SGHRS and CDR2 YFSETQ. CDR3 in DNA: TGCGCCAGCAGCCCGATTCCGGCCCCCGGTGAGCAGTTCTTC. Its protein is CASSPIPAPGEQFF.

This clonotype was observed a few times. CDR3 sequence (DNA): TGTGCCAGCCACGGGCAGTCAAACACCGGGGAGCTGTTTTTT. Its translation: CASHGQSNTGELFF. V gene TRBV10-3 combines with J gene TRBJ2-2, with D hard to call. Trimming pared 10 bases from V and 2 bases from J, leaving 14 bases between. In germline, CDR1 is ENHRY, CDR2 SYGVKD. The CDR3 length is 14 residues.